These 21 T cell receptor beta chains were sequenced from one sample in a study of cytomegalovirus exposure and HLA in healthy donors. The primer mix had 60 Vbeta and 13 Jbeta primers. Some clones are missing from TCRdb's copy, which holds only in-frame ones; the method was immunoSEQ multiplex PCR. The sample consists of about 110,000 clones, more than 70% of them appearing once. The sample was PBMCs. Receptor source: an older woman in good health and CMV-seropositive.

This clone came up a few times. V usage is TRBV6-6 and J usage is TRBJ1-1; 7 positions match TRBD1. Germline V gives CDR1 MNHNY, CDR2 SVGAGI (reference sequence). Germline trimming cut 6 bases from V and 10 bases from J; bases unmatched to any gene: 8. The CDR3 has 12 residues. Here the CDR3 DNA reads TGTGCCAGCAGCCCCGGACAGGCAAGAGCTTTCTTT. Protein sequence: CASSPGQARAFF.

The rearrangement joins TRBV2 to TRBJ1-5; D is unresolved. The CDR3 is made up of 15 amino acids. CDR1 SNHLY and CDR2 FYNNEI come from the germline V gene. V lost 2 bases and J lost 4, with 12 bases in between. CDR3 in amino acids: CASSEWARTNQPQHF. Here the CDR3 DNA reads TGTGCCAGCAGTGAATGGGCCAGAACAAATCAGCCCCAGCATTTT.

This clone was found a few times. This chain joins TRBV28 and TRBJ1-2; D is unresolved. Trimming pared 6 bases from V and 8 bases from J, leaving 7 bases between. Per the germline V gene, CDR1 is MDHEN and CDR2 is SYDVKM. The CDR3 has 10 residues. CDR3: CASSPLGYTF. In DNA form, the CDR3 reads TGTGCCAGCAGCCCTTTAGGCTACACCTTC.

The rearrangement uses TRBV14 and TRBJ2-1, with 10 bases lining up with TRBD2. The CDR3 is 15 residues long. V lost 4 bases and J lost 6; bases outside the gene matches: 6. Germline assignment: CDR1 SGHDN and CDR2 FVKESK. CDR3 loop: CASSRLAGVANEQFF. CDR3 nucleotides: TGTGCCAGCAGCCGGCTAGCGGGAGTCGCCAATGAGCAGTTCTTC. The full variable domain, in which reference TRBV14 and TRBJ2-1 provide the parts outside the CDR3, is EAGVTQFPSHSVIEKGQTVTLRCDPISGHDNLYWYRRVMGKEIKFLLHFVKESKQDESGMPNNRFLAERTGGTYSTLKVQPAELEDSGVYFCASSRLAGVANEQFFGPGTRLTVL.

This sequence joins TRBV29-1 and TRBJ1-1, with unresolved D. Germline assignment: CDR1 SQVTM and CDR2 ANQGSEA. V lost 4 bases and J lost 0, with 12 bases in between. CDR3 length equals 14 residues. CDR3 DNA: TGCAGCGTTGGCGGTCCGGGTATGAACACTGAAGCTTTCTTT. Protein product: CSVGGPGMNTEAFF.

The genes are TRBV29-1 and TRBJ1-2, with TRBD1 identical over 8 bases. Germline CDR1 reads SQVTM; CDR2 reads ANQGSEA. V was clipped by 7 bases and J by 3 bases; unmatched bases: 4. The CDR3 length is 12 residues. The CDR3 is CSAKQGDYGYTF. Written as DNA, the CDR3 is TGCAGCGCCAAACAGGGGGACTATGGCTACACCTTC.

As for this clone: Other nucleotide sequences from this sample produce the same CDR3. The chain links TRBV6-5 to TRBJ2-1; D gene unclear. The CDR3 loop spans 15 amino acids. The V end lost 2 bases, the J end lost 0 bases, and 8 bases lay between the germline ends. Germline assignment: CDR1 MNHEY and CDR2 SVGAGI. The chain's CDR3 is CASSYRGSSYNEQFF. The CDR3 DNA follows: TGTGCCAGCAGTTACCGCGGAAGCTCCTACAATGAGCAGTTCTTC.

This clone was seen just once. The chain combines TRBV6-1 with TRBJ2-2, with D possibly TRBD1 on 6 matching bases. Germline-derived CDR1 and CDR2 are MNHNS and SASEGT. V lost 6 bases and J 0 bases, leaving 11 bases between the germline ends. The CDR3 has 15 residues. The chain's CDR3 is CASRAGTTNTGELFF. DNA of the CDR3: TGTGCCAGCAGAGCCGGGACAACGAACACCGGGGAGCTGTTTTTT.

This clone has a single count. The chain uses TRBV19 and TRBJ1-1, with 8 bases aligning to TRBD1. Germline values: CDR1 LNHDA, CDR2 SQIVND (reference sequence). With 4 bases clipped from V and 10 bases from J, the junction kept 5 bases outside the gene matches. The length of the CDR3 is 12 residues. CDR3: CASSTRTGLAFF. The CDR3, as DNA: TGTGCCAGTAGTACCCGGACAGGGTTAGCTTTCTTT.

The chain links TRBV6-5 to TRBJ2-5; 7 bases line up with TRBD1. The CDR3 runs to 14 residues. The V gene end was trimmed by 6 bases and the J gene end by 0 bases; junction bases not matched to a gene: 4. Looked up from germline, CDR1 is MNHEY and CDR2 is SVGAGI. In DNA form, the CDR3 reads TGTGCCAGCAGGTACAGGGGCAACCAAGAGACCCAGTACTTC. It translates to CASRYRGNQETQYF.

With respect to this clone: At one end the junction does not follow the germline gene, possibly because of a read error. For the CDR3, the DNA is TGCGCCAGCAGCTTGGCGACAGGGATCACAGATGCGCAGTATTTT. Translated, it gives CASSLATGITDAQYF. The gene calls are TRBV5-1 and TRBJ2-3; TRBD1 aligns across 7 bases. This CDR3 is 15 amino acids long. Germline V lookup: CDR1 SGHRS, CDR2 YFSETQ. Looking up the rest from reference TRBV5-1 and TRBJ2-3 gives the full variable domain: KAGVTQTPRYLIKTRGQQVTLSCSPISGHRSVSWYQQTPGQGLQFLFEYFSETQRNKGNFPGRFSGRQFSNSRSEMNVSTLELGDSALYLCASSLATGITDAQYFGPGTRLTVL.

The chain is built from TRBV7-6 and TRBJ1-5; TRBD1 matches at 7 bases. This CDR3 is 15 amino acids long. Germline values: CDR1 SGHVS, CDR2 FNYEAQ. With V trimmed by 2 bases and J by 11 bases, 12 bases remained unmatched. CDR3 DNA: TGTGCCAGCAGCTTAAATCCTGACGGGACAGCTTCCCAGCATTTT. Translation: CASSLNPDGTASQHF.

The rearrangement joins TRBV19 to TRBJ1-2; 8 nucleotides match TRBD1. The CDR3 loop spans 13 amino acids. With V trimmed by 7 bases and J by 7 bases, 8 bases remained unmatched. Germline V gives CDR1 LNHDA, CDR2 SQIVND (reference sequence). CDR3 DNA sequence: TGTGCCAGTATGGCCAGGGGGCTGTTTGGCTACACCTTC. Translated, it gives CASMARGLFGYTF.

Comments on this clone: Mismatch with germline at one junction end may stem from a read error. Distinct nucleotide sequences in the sample also encode this CDR3. V gene TRBV6-5 combines with J gene TRBJ2-1, with TRBD2 matching 8 bases. Germline lookup yields CDR1 MNHEY and CDR2 SVGAGI. This CDR3 is 15 amino acids long. For the CDR3, the DNA is TGTGCCAGTAGTTACTCGGGGGGGGATTACAATGAGCAGTTCTTC. This gives the protein CASSYSGGDYNEQFF.

CDR3 sequence (DNA): TGTGCCATCAGTGAGGGAGGCAGAAGTCGGGGAAATGAAAAACTGTTTTTT. Its protein is CAISEGGRSRGNEKLFF. This sequence joins TRBV10-3 and TRBJ1-4; D ambiguous. The CDR3 is 17 residues long. Deletions cut 2 bases from V and 5 bases from J, with 18 bases between. Germline V gene sequence: CDR1 ENHRY, CDR2 SYGVKD.

V gene TRBV25-1 combines with J gene TRBJ2-1; 10 positions agree with TRBD2. CDR1 and CDR2 (germline): MGHDK, SYGVNS. The junction had 8 bases not matched to a gene; V was cut back by 4 bases and J by 8 bases. CDR3 length equals 15 residues. The CDR3 reads CASSASGSRIDEQFF. CDR3 coding DNA: TGTGCCAGCAGTGCTAGCGGGAGCAGGATTGATGAGCAGTTCTTC.

The chain joins TRBV6-6 to TRBJ1-2; the D gene is possibly TRBD1 (6 bases). The CDR3 contains 15 residues. Germline V gene lookup returns CDR1 MNHNY and CDR2 SVGAGI (reference sequence). V was cut by 5 bases and J by 7 bases, with 20 bases left in between. Written as DNA, the CDR3 is TGTGCCAGCAGTCCTTGGGCCACCCAAGGGGGTGGCTACACCTTC. Amino acid sequence: CASSPWATQGGGYTF.

The chain is built from TRBV7-6 and TRBJ2-3; TRBD1 matches 10 bases. The V segment lost 4 bases and the J segment 6 bases; nucleotides outside the gene matches: 7. Germline CDR1 reads SGHVS; CDR2 reads FNYEAQ. This CDR3 comprises 15 residues. CDR3 nucleotide sequence: TGTGCCAGCAGCTGGGGACAGGGGCACCTGGATACGCAGTATTTT. It specifies CASSWGQGHLDTQYF.

The rearrangement uses TRBV12-5 and TRBJ2-7; 11 nucleotides match TRBD2. The J segment lost 6 bases and the V segment lost 7 bases, leaving 14 bases of the junction unmatched. The CDR3 totals 16 residues. The germline CDR1 and CDR2 sequences are LGHNT and FRNRAP. CDR3 loop: CASVRVAGGGRGEQYF. The CDR3 DNA reads TGTGCTAGTGTCCGGGTAGCGGGAGGGGGCCGGGGCGAGCAGTACTTC.

This clone has only one observation. This chain links TRBV10-1 with TRBJ2-1, with D maybe TRBD1 (7 bases). Trimming cost V 0 bases and J 10 bases, with 25 bases left between them. Germline assignment: CDR1 WNHNN and CDR2 SYGVQD (reference sequence). The CDR3 is 18 amino acids. CDR3 DNA sequence: TGCGCCAGCAGTGAGTCGTTCGCAGGGGGTCTAGCGAGAGGGGAGCAGTTCTTC. Protein product: CASSESFAGGLARGEQFF.

Concerning this clone: Other DNA variants within this sample encode the same CDR3. This chain connects TRBV5-1 to TRBJ1-3, with TRBD1 matching over 8 bases. Germline V gene lookup returns CDR1 SGHRS and CDR2 YFSETQ. Unmatched junction bases numbered 6, after V lost 0 bases and J lost 4 bases. This CDR3 spans 16 amino acids. This chain's CDR3 is CASSLGRTGPGNTIYF. As DNA, the CDR3 is TGCGCCAGCAGCTTGGGACGGACAGGGCCCGGAAACACCATATATTTT.